A single sample gave rise to the 24 T cell receptor beta chains below, sequenced in a study of response to subunit inactivated influenza vaccine. TCRdb reprocessed the RT-PCR reads with MiXCR, giving one entry per CDR3 protein. Of fewer than 600,000 distinct CDR3 sequences in the sample, approximately 7.8% are singletons; the top ten hold about an eighth. The material sequenced was PBMCs from blood, taken less than 30 months after vaccination. Receptor source: a man between 45 and 75 years old who received an inactivated influenza vaccine.

This clonotype appeared a few times. The rearrangement joins TRBV5-5 to TRBJ2-1; 7 bases are shared with TRBD1. CDR1 and CDR2 from the germline V gene are SGHKS and YYEKEE (reference sequence). This CDR3 has 15 amino acids. J gave up 4 bases and V 4 bases, and 8 bases lay outside the gene matches. CDR3 in DNA: TGTGCCAGCAGCCGAACCCCGACAGGGTACAATGAGCAGTTCTTC. Translated: CASSRTPTGYNEQFF.

In DNA form, the CDR3 reads TGCAGTGCTAGATACAGGGGCAGGAACACTGAAGCTTTCTTT. Protein product: CSARYRGRNTEAFF. The V call is TRBV20-1, the J call TRBJ1-1; TRBD1 matches at 7 bases. The CDR3 spans 14 residues. Trimming took 2 bases from V and 1 from J; bases not matched to a gene: 4. Looked up from germline, CDR1 is DFQATT and CDR2 is SNEGSKA (reference sequence).

This clonotype was observed a few times. This sequence joins TRBV27 and TRBJ2-7; TRBD2 is a possible D gene (6 bases). The V gene's germline CDR1 is MNHEY and CDR2 SMNVEV (reference sequence). The CDR3 has 13 residues. Between the trimmed V and J ends, which lost 5 bases and 4 bases, there was a span of 12 bases. CDR3 region: CASSAQGLYEQYF. For the CDR3, the DNA is TGTGCCAGCAGTGCCCAGGGACTGTACGAGCAGTACTTC.

The rearrangement links TRBV2 to TRBJ2-3; tentative D call: TRBD1 (5 bases). Trimming cost V 5 bases and J 1 base, with 10 bases left between them. The CDR3 is 14 amino acids. Per the germline V gene, CDR1 is SNHLY and CDR2 is FYNNEI. This chain's CDR3 is CASSSGMGTDTQYF. The CDR3 DNA reads TGTGCCAGCAGTTCAGGGATGGGCACAGATACGCAGTATTTT.

The chain employs TRBV18 and TRBJ2-5; D could derive from TRBD1 or TRBD2 (6 bases each). There are 16 residues in the CDR3. The germline V gene has CDR1 KGHSH and CDR2 LQKENI. Trimming left V 5 bases short and J 0 bases short, with 16 bases between. CDR3 in DNA: TGTGCCAGCTCAGCCTTGATGAGGGGGGACCAAGAGACCCAGTACTTC. It translates to CASSALMRGDQETQYF.

This clonotype was recorded a few times. The chain carries TRBV12-3 or TRBV12-4 and TRBJ1-2; D not resolved. The CDR3 contains 12 residues. The germline V and J ends were trimmed by 2 bases and 8 bases, with 9 bases remaining between them. The CDR3: CASSLTVTGYTF. Here the CDR3 DNA reads TGTGCCAGCAGTTTAACAGTGACAGGCTACACCTTC.

A word on this clonotype: A much larger clone is a single base away; this may be a read error. CDR3 amino acids: CSVRDERDTQYF. CDR3 nucleotides: TGCAGTGTTAGAGATGAGCGGGATACGCAGTATTTT. The chain joins TRBV20-1 to TRBJ2-3; D is perhaps TRBD2 (5 bases). The germline V gene encodes CDR1 DFQATT and CDR2 SNEGSKA (reference sequence). This CDR3 has 12 amino acids.

In this sample, this clonotype turned up a few times. This sequence joins TRBV20-1 and TRBJ2-5; D is unresolved. The CDR3 loop spans 9 amino acids. Trimming stripped 7 bases from V and 2 bases from J, with 2 bases between. CDR1 is DFQATT, CDR2 SNEGSKA, per germline (reference sequence). In DNA, the CDR3 is TGCAGTGGTCAAGAGACCCAGTACTTC. This gives the protein CSGQETQYF.

This clonotype was observed at least ten times. V usage is TRBV20-1 and J usage is TRBJ1-1; D is possibly TRBD1 (5 bases). The CDR3 consists of 15 residues. V dropped 4 bases and J dropped 10 bases, with 25 bases sitting between them. Germline loops: CDR1 DFQATT, CDR2 SNEGSKA (reference sequence). The CDR3 DNA reads as TGCAGTGCTAATTCCCCAGGGCGTCCCGGAGAAGGAGCTTTCTTT. This gives the protein CSANSPGRPGEGAFF.

This clonotype was observed many times. The V and J genes are TRBV28 and TRBJ2-2; maybe TRBD1 (5 bases). Germline V gene sequence: CDR1 MDHEN, CDR2 SYDVKM. The CDR3 runs 19 residues. The V and J ends lost 6 bases and 0 bases respectively, with 23 bases between them. The CDR3 nucleotides read TGTGCCAGCAGACTCGGACACCGCGTAGGGGTAGCGAACACCGGGGAGCTGTTTTTT. This gives the protein CASRLGHRVGVANTGELFF.

The chain couples TRBV5-5 to TRBJ1-5; 8 bases match TRBD1. Germline CDR1 is SGHKS and CDR2 is YYEKEE (reference sequence). V was clipped by 4 bases and J by 2 bases; unmatched bases: 8. The CDR3 has 16 residues. CDR3 coding DNA: TGTGCCAGCAGCCGAAACAGGGGGGACGGCAATCAGCCCCAGCATTTT. Its translation is CASSRNRGDGNQPQHF.

The rearrangement joins TRBV2 to TRBJ1-5; tentative D call: TRBD1 (6 bases). The CDR3 contains 13 residues. Trimming pared 7 bases from V and 6 bases from J, leaving 13 bases between. The germline V gene encodes CDR1 SNHLY and CDR2 FYNNEI. CDR3 in amino acids: CASIGGPGQPQHF. Here the CDR3 DNA reads TGTGCCAGCATCGGGGGGCCTGGTCAGCCCCAGCATTTT.

The chain links TRBV7-6 to TRBJ1-1, with D hard to call. This CDR3 spans 15 amino acids. Trimming cost V 7 bases and J 1 base, with 16 bases left between them. Per the germline V gene, CDR1 is SGHVS and CDR2 is FNYEAQ. The CDR3 is CASTLLPRENTEAFF. For the CDR3, the DNA is TGTGCCAGCACCCTACTCCCGCGGGAGAACACTGAAGCTTTCTTT.

This clonotype was seen a handful of times. One base away lies a much larger clone, so this may be a sequencing read error. V is TRBV25-1 and J is TRBJ1-2; D gene unclear. V gave up 0 bases and J gave up 4 bases, with 3 bases separating them. CDR1 MGHDK and CDR2 SYGVNS come from the germline V gene. The CDR3 has 12 residues. The CDR3 region is CASSEYSYGYTF. In DNA, the CDR3 is TGTGCCAGCAGTGAATATAGCTATGGCTACACCTTC.

The table lists this clonotype with a few counts. This sequence joins TRBV3-1 and TRBJ1-6, with D unclear. In germline, CDR1 is LGHDT, CDR2 YNNKEL (reference sequence). The CDR3 spans 14 residues. V was cut by 0 bases and J by 6 bases, with 6 bases left in between. In DNA form, the CDR3 reads TGTGCCAGCAGCCAAGAAGTGACTAATTCACCCCTCCACTTT. Protein: CASSQEVTNSPLHF.

The J gene is TRBJ2-3, the V gene TRBV28, with D tentatively TRBD1 or TRBD2 (5 bases each). CDR1 and CDR2 from the germline V gene are MDHEN and SYDVKM. The V gene lost 0 bases and the J gene lost 3 bases, with 10 bases spanning the gap. CDR3 length: 15 residues. CDR3 amino acids: CASSLWAGTTDTQYF. CDR3 nucleotide sequence: TGTGCCAGCAGTTTATGGGCCGGGACGACAGATACGCAGTATTTT. Supplemented by reference TRBV28 and TRBJ2-3, the full variable domain reads DVKVTQSSRYLVKRTGEKVFLECVQDMDHENMFWYRQDPGLGLRLIYFSYDVKMKEKGDIPEGYSVSREKKERFSLILESASTNQTSMYLCASSLWAGTTDTQYFGPGTRLTVL.

This clonotype was seen more than once but under ten times. This chain joins TRBV20-1 and TRBJ1-5; D ambiguous. Trimming removed 6 bases from V and 3 bases from J, with 9 bases in between. The germline V gene has CDR1 DFQATT and CDR2 SNEGSKA (reference sequence). There are 12 residues in the CDR3. CDR3 nucleotides: TGCAGTGCCGAACCCATCAATCAGCCCCAGCATTTT. Translated, it gives CSAEPINQPQHF.

The chain couples TRBV12-3 or TRBV12-4 to TRBJ1-6; D gene unclear. V shed 2 bases and J shed 0 bases, with 8 bases lying between them. The CDR3 consists of 16 residues. CDR3: CASSLTGSSYNSPLHF. CDR3 coding DNA: TGTGCCAGCAGTTTAACTGGGAGCTCCTATAATTCACCCCTCCACTTT.

This clonotype has ten or more counts. The chain combines TRBV20-1 with TRBJ2-5, with TRBD2 matching over 12 bases. From germline, CDR1 is DFQATT and CDR2 SNEGSKA (reference sequence). This CDR3 comprises 16 residues. J was trimmed by 3 bases and V by 4 bases; bases with no gene match: 9. For the CDR3, the DNA is TGCAGTGCTACAACTAGCGGGGGGCGCTCTAAAGAGACCCAGTACTTC. Translating it yields CSATTSGGRSKETQYF.

This clonotype was observed many times. The genes are TRBV4-1 and TRBJ1-3; unclear D gene. V shed 2 bases and J shed 0 bases, with 8 bases lying between them. Germline V gives CDR1 MGHRA, CDR2 YSYEKL. This CDR3 contains 15 residues. CDR3 in amino acids: CASSQRWGSGNTIYF. CDR3 in DNA: TGCGCCAGCAGCCAACGGTGGGGCTCTGGAAACACCATATATTTT.

This chain uses TRBV5-1 with TRBJ2-1; tentative D call: TRBD1 (5 bases). The germline V gene has CDR1 SGHRS and CDR2 YFSETQ. Trimming shortened V by 0 bases and J by 5 bases, and 12 bases separated the two germline ends. This CDR3 is built from 15 residues. DNA of the CDR3: TGCGCCAGCAGCTTGGGGTCAGGGCAAGACAATGAGCAGTTCTTC. This translates into CASSLGSGQDNEQFF.

This chain joins TRBV30 and TRBJ1-5, with D unclear. The CDR3 spans 13 residues. V lost 0 bases and J lost 7, with 10 bases in between. Germline loops: CDR1 GTSNPN, CDR2 SVGIG (reference sequence). Here the CDR3 reads CAWSVPGNQPQHF. The CDR3, as DNA: TGTGCCTGGAGTGTACCTGGGAACCAGCCCCAGCATTTT.

This clonotype was detected ten times or more. CDR3: CASRIGSYNEQFF. The CDR3 nucleotides read TGCGCCAGCCGCATCGGGTCTTACAATGAGCAGTTCTTC. This chain connects TRBV5-1 to TRBJ2-1, with no clear D. This CDR3 contains 13 residues. Deletions cut 7 bases from V and 4 bases from J, with 12 bases between. Per the germline V gene, CDR1 is SGHRS and CDR2 is YFSETQ.

The chain links TRBV20-1 to TRBJ1-1; possibly TRBD1 for D (5 bases). V was trimmed by 6 bases and J by 7 bases, leaving 18 bases between them. Per the germline V gene, CDR1 is DFQATT and CDR2 is SNEGSKA (reference sequence). There are 13 residues in the CDR3. The CDR3 nucleotides read TGCAGTGCCTCCGGTACCCTGAGGGGTGAAGCTTTCTTT. As protein: CSASGTLRGEAFF.